This T cell receptor (beta chain) was sequenced in a study of T cells in Graves' hyperthyroidism and ophthalmopathy (dated by TCRdb to about 2019). Turning to the overall study: Peripheral blood samples were taken at initial diagnosis, before any treatment was given. The study also compared thyroid tissue and blood T-cell repertoires from several Graves' hyperthyroidism patients. An independent validation cohort of some 18 hyperthyroidism patients and approximately 16 patients who later progressed to ophthalmopathy tested prospective prediction of ophthalmopathy. Following sampling, methimazole starting at 30 mg daily was given to hyperthyroidism patients, and high-dose intravenous methylprednisolone was given to ophthalmopathy patients. For training and testing, the roughly 100 patients in the discovery cohort were randomly divided in a 7:3 ratio. To identify distinguishing TCR V-J signatures, a discovery cohort of around 100 patients was used, comprising 43 with Graves' ophthalmopathy and around 57 with stable Graves' hyperthyroidism. The paper describes TCR Vbeta CDR3 sequencing of 120 to 150 peripheral blood samples, made up of 43 ophthalmopathy patients, approximately 76 hyperthyroidism patients and 17 progressor patients. The paper's findings and limits, for the study overall: A 13 V-J signature model separated ophthalmopathy from stable hyperthyroidism, with nearly 90% sensitivity and just under 84% specificity in cross-validation and 80%/75% in testing. Blood samples also contained most of the expanded thyroid clonotypes (frequency above 0.001), which suggests that blood repertoires may reflect thyroid immune responses. Sample size was not statistically predetermined, and investigators were not blinded to group allocation. In validation, progression to ophthalmopathy was predicted by the model with roughly 71% sensitivity and under 85% specificity, a median of approximately 6.5 months before onset.

Ophthalmopathy patients had moderately to severely active disease, Clinical Activity Score of at least 3, NOSPECS grade of at least 4, and duration under 3 months. The study excluded patients with uncontrolled infections, other autoimmune diseases, pregnancy or lactation. Clinical symptoms, serum thyroxine and TRAb, thyroid ultrasound, and orbital computed tomography formed the basis for the diagnoses. PBMCs were separated from 10 ml of fresh peripheral blood using Ficoll-Paque density gradient centrifugation. Trizol reagent was used to extract total RNA, and RNA quality was then checked on an Agilent 2100 Bioanalyzer. From its cysteine to its phenylalanine, the CDR3 spans 13 amino acids. This entry keeps only the CDR3 DNA: 39 bases, framed from base 1. The germline ends are 11 bases apart after V is trimmed by 8 bases and J by 1 base. From a lookup of the germline V gene, CDR1 and CDR2 are SNHLY and FYNNEI.

The TCR beta CDR3 regions were amplified from the RNA transcripts. The TCR CDR3 was subjected to a first round of RT-PCR using the HTBI primer set and the Qiagen OneStep RT-PCR kit. A second multiplex PCR round built the libraries, followed by size selection and purification. Paired-end sequencing of the libraries was performed with 100 bp reads on an Illumina HiSeq2000. Turning to the authors' computational methods: SOAPnuke was used to process the raw data, removing reads that contained adapters or uncalled bases, had a mean Phred below 15, or lacked an exact match to the constant primer or identifier. COPE v1.2.5 was used to merge the high-quality paired reads, and each unique nucleotide sequence was defined as a clonotype. MiTCR v1.1 was used to align clonotypes to the IMGT TRBV, TRBD and TRBJ reference segments. Only V-J combinations with frequency above 0.0001, covering 99% to 99.2% of repertoires, were analysed. A TCS score was defined as the ratio between F50 (clonal expansion) and ExV (chaos), using BLOSUM62-based TCRdist between CDR3 peptides within each V-J. Welch's t-statistics and random forest reduced roughly 540 V-J features to 13, which were used in a naive Bayes classifier (R e1071). The public reads were quality trimmed at Q25 with fastp and then assembled into clones with MiXCR by TCRdb, keeping productive beta chains. Rows with one shared CDR3 protein collapse into an entry with the most common genes and DNA. For this entry, the V and J calls and clone size follow TCRdb and not the study's own pipeline. The sample records approximately 530,000 distinct CDR3 sequences, roughly 21% of which are singletons. The ten largest clones represent 47% of the sample.

This clonotype was counted many times. Its cognate antigen has yet to be identified. Per-base qualities were not stored, and no clone one base away is much larger. The rearrangement joined TRBV2 to TRBJ1-1, with no confident D gene call. The TCR sequence derives from a man aged 35-49 years with Graves' ophthalmopathy. Sequencing was performed on blood. The sequenced DNA: TGTGCCAGCCAACCCCGGGGGAACACTGAAGCTTTCTTT. The resulting protein is CASQPRGNTEAFF.